This TCR beta chain stems from a study of cytomegalovirus exposure and HLA in healthy donors. The PCR was carried out with 60 Vbeta primers and 13 Jbeta primers. Sequenced by immunoSEQ multiplex PCR; TCRdb stores in-frame clones only, minus some. The sample yields about 140,000 clones, about 80% seen once. The CDR3 is made up of 14 amino acids. Germline V gene lookup returns CDR1 MNHEY and CDR2 SMNVEV (reference sequence). Between the trimmed V and J ends, which lost 0 bases and 0 bases, there was a span of 5 bases. With regard to this clone: The antigen remains unidentified.

General study findings and limits: When the data were analyzed later, several of the most significant clusters appeared to be linked to common viral pathogens. An Asian-associated ancestry cluster reportedly showed fewer N-insertions than the approximately 700-donor mean in a later analysis. In a later analysis, a missense DCLRE1C variant was linked to TCR beta V- and J-gene trimming.

The rearrangement uses TRBV27 and TRBJ1-1; D gene uncertain. The specimen was PBMCs. This TCR derives from a man aged 40-49 years in good health and CMV-seronegative. The CDR3 protein is CASSLSLMNTEAFF. The CDR3, as DNA: TGTGCCAGCAGTTTATCACTGATGAACACTGAAGCTTTCTTT.